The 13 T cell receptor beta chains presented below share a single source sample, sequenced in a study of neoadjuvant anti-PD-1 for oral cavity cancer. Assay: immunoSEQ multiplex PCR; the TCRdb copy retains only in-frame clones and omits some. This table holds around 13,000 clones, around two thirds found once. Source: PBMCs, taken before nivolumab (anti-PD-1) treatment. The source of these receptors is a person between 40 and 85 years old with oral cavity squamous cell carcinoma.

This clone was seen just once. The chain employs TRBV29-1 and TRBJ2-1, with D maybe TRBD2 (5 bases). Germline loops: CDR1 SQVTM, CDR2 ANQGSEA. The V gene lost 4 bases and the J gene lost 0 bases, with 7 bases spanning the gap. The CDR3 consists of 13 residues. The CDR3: CSVVLDSYNEQFF. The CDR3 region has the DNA TGCAGCGTTGTACTAGACTCCTACAATGAGCAGTTCTTC.

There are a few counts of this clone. In nucleotides, the CDR3 is TGCAGCGGAGTTAAGGGCTATGGCTACACCTTC. This translates into CSGVKGYGYTF. This sequence joins TRBV29-1 and TRBJ1-2; no clear D gene. The CDR3 is made up of 11 amino acids. V lost 7 bases, J lost 4 bases, and 10 bases lay in between. The germline CDR1 and CDR2 sequences are SQVTM and ANQGSEA. Full variable domain (outside the CDR3, taken from reference TRBV29-1 and TRBJ1-2): SAVISQKPSRDICQRGTSLTIQCQVDSQVTMMFWYRQQPGQSLTLIATANQGSEATYESGFVIDKFPISRPNLTFSTLTVSNMSPEDSSIYLCSGVKGYGYTFGSGTRLTVV.

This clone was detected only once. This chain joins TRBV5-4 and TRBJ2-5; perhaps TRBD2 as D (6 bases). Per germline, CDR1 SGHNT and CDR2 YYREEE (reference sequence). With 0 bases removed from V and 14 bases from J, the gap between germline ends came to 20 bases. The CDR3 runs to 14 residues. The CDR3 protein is CASSLELAASEGYF. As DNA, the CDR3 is TGTGCCAGCAGCTTGGAACTAGCCGCCTCGGAAGGATACTTC.

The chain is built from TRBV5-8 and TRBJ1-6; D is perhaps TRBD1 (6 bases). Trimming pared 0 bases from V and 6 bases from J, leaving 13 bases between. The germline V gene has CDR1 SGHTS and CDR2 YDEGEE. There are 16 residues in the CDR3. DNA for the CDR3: TGTGCCAGCAGCTTGGCATCGGGGGCTGGTAATTCACCCCTCCACTTT. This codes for CASSLASGAGNSPLHF.

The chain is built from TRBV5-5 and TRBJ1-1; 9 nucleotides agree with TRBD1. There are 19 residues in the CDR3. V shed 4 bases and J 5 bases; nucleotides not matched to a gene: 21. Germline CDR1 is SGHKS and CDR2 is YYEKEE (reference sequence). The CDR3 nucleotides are TGTGCCAGCAGCCTAACCAAACCCGGGACAGGGTTAGTGAGGACTGAAGCTTTCTTT. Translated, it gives CASSLTKPGTGLVRTEAFF.

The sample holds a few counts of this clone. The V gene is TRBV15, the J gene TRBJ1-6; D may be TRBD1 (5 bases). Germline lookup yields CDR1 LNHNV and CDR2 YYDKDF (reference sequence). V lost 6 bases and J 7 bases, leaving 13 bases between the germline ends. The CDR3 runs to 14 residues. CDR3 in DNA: TGTGCCACCAGAGAGGCCTGGGACAATTCACCCCTCCACTTT. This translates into CATREAWDNSPLHF.

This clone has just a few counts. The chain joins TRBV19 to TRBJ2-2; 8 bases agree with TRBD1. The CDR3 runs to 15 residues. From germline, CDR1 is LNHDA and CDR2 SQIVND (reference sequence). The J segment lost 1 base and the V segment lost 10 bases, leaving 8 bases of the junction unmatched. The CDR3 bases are TGTGCCACCAGGGGGCAGGGCGGGAACACCGGGGAGCTGTTTTTT. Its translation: CATRGQGGNTGELFF. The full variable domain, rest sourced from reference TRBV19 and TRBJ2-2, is DGGITQSPKYLFRKEGQNVTLSCEQNLNHDAMYWYRQDPGQGLRLIYYSQIVNDFQKGDIAEGYSVSREKKESFPLTVTSAQKNPTAFYLCATRGQGGNTGELFFGEGSRLTVL.

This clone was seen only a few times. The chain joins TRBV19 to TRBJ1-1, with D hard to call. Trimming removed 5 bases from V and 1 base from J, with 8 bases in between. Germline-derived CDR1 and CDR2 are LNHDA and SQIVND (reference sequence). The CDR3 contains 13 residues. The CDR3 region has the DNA TGTGCCAGTAGTGACTCGGCGAACACTGAAGCTTTCTTT. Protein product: CASSDSANTEAFF.

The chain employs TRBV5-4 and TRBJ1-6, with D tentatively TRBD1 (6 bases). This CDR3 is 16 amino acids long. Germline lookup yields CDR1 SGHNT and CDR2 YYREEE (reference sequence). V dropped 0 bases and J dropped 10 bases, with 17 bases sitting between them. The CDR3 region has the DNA TGTGCCAGCAGCTTGGAAGGCGGGGGGCAAGGATCACCCCTCCACTTT. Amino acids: CASSLEGGGQGSPLHF. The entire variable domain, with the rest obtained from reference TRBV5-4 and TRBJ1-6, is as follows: ETGVTQSPTHLIKTRGQQVTLRCSSQSGHNTVSWYQQALGQGPQFIFQYYREEENGRGNFPPRFSGLQFPNYSSELNVNALELDDSALYLCASSLEGGGQGSPLHFGNGTRLTVT.

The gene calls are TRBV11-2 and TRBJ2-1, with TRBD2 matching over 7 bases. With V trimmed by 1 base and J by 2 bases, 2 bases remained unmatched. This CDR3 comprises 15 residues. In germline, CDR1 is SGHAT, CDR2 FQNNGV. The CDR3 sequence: CASSLAGGPYNEQFF. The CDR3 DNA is TGTGCCAGCAGCTTAGCGGGGGGTCCCTACAATGAGCAGTTCTTC.

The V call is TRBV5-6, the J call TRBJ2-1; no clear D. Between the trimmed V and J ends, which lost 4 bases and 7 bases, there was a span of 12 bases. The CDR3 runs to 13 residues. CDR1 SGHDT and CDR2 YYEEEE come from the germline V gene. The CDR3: CASSPTLRNEQFF. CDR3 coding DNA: TGTGCCAGCAGCCCAACCCTGAGGAATGAGCAGTTCTTC.

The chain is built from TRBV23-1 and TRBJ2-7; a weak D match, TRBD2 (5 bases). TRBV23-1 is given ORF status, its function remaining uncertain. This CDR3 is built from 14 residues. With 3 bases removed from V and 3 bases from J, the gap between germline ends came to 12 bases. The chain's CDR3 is CASSQEAHLYEQYF. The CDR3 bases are TGCGCCAGCAGTCAGGAGGCTCACCTCTACGAGCAGTACTTC.

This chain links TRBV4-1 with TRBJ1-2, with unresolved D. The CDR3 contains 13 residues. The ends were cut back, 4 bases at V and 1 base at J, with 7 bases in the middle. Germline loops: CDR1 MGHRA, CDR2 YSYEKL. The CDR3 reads CASSLQLNYGYTF. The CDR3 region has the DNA TGCGCCAGCAGCCTACAGCTTAACTATGGCTACACCTTC.